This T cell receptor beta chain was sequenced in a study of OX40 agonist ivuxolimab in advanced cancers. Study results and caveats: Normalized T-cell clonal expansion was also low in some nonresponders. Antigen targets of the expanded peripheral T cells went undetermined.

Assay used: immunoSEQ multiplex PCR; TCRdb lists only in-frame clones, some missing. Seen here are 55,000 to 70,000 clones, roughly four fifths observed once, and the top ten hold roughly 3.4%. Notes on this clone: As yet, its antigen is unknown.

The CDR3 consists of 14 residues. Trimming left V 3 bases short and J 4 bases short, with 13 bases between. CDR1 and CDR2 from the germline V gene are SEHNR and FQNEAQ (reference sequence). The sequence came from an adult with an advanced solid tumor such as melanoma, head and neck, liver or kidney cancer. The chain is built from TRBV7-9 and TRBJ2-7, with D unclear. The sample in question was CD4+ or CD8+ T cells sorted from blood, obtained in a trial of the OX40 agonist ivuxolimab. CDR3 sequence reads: CASSFLGEGYEQYF. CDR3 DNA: TGTGCCAGCAGCTTCCTTGGTGAAGGATACGAGCAGTACTTC.